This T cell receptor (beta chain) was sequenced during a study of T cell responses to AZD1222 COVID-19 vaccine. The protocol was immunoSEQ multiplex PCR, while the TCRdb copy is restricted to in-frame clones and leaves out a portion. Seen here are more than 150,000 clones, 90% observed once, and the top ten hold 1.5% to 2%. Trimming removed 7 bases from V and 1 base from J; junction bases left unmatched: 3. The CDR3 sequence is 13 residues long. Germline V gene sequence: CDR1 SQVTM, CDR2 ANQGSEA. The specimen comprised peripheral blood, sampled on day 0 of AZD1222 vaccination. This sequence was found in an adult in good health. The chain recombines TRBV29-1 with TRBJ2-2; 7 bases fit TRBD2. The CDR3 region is CSAERENTGELFF. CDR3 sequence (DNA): TGCAGCGCTGAGCGGGAGAACACCGGGGAGCTGTTTTTT.